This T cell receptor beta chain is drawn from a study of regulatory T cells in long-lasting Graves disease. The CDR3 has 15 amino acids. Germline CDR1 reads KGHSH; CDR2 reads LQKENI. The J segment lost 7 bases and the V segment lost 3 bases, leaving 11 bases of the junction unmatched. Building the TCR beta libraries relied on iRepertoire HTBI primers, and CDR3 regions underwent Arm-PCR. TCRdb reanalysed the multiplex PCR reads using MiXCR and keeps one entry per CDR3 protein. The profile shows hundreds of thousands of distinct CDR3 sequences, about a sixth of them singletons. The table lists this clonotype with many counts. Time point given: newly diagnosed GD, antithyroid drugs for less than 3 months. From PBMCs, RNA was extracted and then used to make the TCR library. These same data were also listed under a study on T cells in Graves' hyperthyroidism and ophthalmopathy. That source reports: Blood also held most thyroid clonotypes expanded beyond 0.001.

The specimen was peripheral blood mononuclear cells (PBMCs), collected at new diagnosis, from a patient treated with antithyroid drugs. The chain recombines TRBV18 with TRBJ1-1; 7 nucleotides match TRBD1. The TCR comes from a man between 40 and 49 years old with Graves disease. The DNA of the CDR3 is TGTGCCAGCTCACCTCCAGGACAGGCCAAGATTGAAGCTTTCTTT. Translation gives CASSPPGQAKIEAFF.